Listed below are T cell receptor beta chains from one sample, sequenced in a study of post-analysis software for immune sequencing data. A single record per CDR3 protein comes from TCRdb applying MiXCR to the PCR reads. Of 400,000 to 500,000 distinct CDR3 sequences in the sample, 39% were seen once. Source material: blood. All receptors come from a girl aged 2 to 9 with multiple sclerosis. Each CDR3 is given with its conserved first and last residue. D genes are given only for firm matches. Clone size appears in some rows only: once, few, many, or a class for an expanded clone.

j_call v_call clone_size d_call cdr3_aa cdr3_nt
TRBJ2-1 TRBV7-9 . TRBD2 CASSSPGASGINEQFF TGTGCCAGCAGCTCCCCCGGGGCTAGCGGGATCAATGAGCAGTTCTTC
TRBJ2-1 TRBV6-6 . . CASRPHRSSYNEQFF TGTGCCAGCAGGCCCCACAGGAGCTCCTACAATGAGCAGTTCTTC
TRBJ2-3 TRBV20-1 . TRBD2 CSATGLAEDTSTDTQYF TGCAGTGCCACAGGACTAGCGGAGGATACTAGCACAGATACGCAGTATTTT
TRBJ1-1 TRBV19 . TRBD1 CASSSRTGEAFF TGTGCCAGTAGTTCCAGGACAGGTGAAGCTTTCTTT
TRBJ1-2 TRBV5-1 few . CASSFSVGTAYGYTF TGCGCCAGCAGCTTTTCAGTCGGGACGGCCTATGGCTACACCTTC
TRBJ2-3 TRBV6-1 few . CASSPPLGGGVTDTQYF TGTGCCAGCAGTCCCCCCTTAGGGGGGGGCGTCACAGATACGCAGTATTTT
TRBJ2-7 TRBV6-1 . . CASSRGARPNEQYF TGTGCCAGCAGCCGGGGGGCCCGCCCTAATGAGCAGTACTTC
TRBJ2-3 TRBV29-1 . . CSVGQGWVTDTQYF TGCAGCGTTGGTCAGGGGTGGGTCACAGATACGCAGTATTTT
TRBJ2-7 TRBV28 few . CASSLVDTVYEQYF TGTGCCAGCAGTTTAGTCGACACAGTCTACGAGCAGTACTTC
TRBJ2-3 TRBV28 . TRBD1 CASSPPSGTESTDTQYF TGTGCCAGCAGTCCACCCTCCGGGACAGAGAGCACAGATACGCAGTATTTT
TRBJ1-5 TRBV7-7 few . CASSFRQTTRDQPQHF TGTGCTAGCAGCTTTCGACAGACAACCAGGGATCAGCCCCAGCATTTT
TRBJ2-7 TRBV5-5 . . CASSSTGLSVTYEQYF TGTGCCAGCAGTTCCACGGGACTCTCGGTCACCTACGAGCAGTACTTC
TRBJ2-1 TRBV29-1 few TRBD2 CSVDVTSGYNEQFF TGCAGCGTTGATGTGACTAGCGGGTACAATGAGCAGTTCTTC
TRBJ1-2 TRBV20-1 . . CSARGQQSTTSTF TGCAGTGCTAGAGGTCAACAGTCTACAACGTCCACCTTC
TRBJ2-1 TRBV7-9 few . CASSPGLLPDEQFF TGTGCCAGCAGCCCAGGTTTACTTCCGGATGAGCAGTTCTTC
TRBJ1-2 TRBV6-5 . . CASRGEDGNNCGYTF TGTGCCAGCAGGGGAGAGGACGGAAATAACTGTGGCTACACCTTC
TRBJ2-7 TRBV12-3/TRBV12-4 . . CASSFLGYEQYF TGTGCCAGCAGTTTTTTGGGCTACGAGCAGTACTTC
TRBJ2-5 TRBV25-1 few TRBD2 CASIKRGGSETQYF TGTGCCAGCATAAAACGGGGGGGCTCAGAGACCCAGTACTTC